This entry lists 3 T cell receptor beta chains sequenced from one sample in a study of radiation and T cells in renal cell carcinoma. Method: immunoSEQ multiplex PCR; TCRdb's copy keeps in-frame clones and lacks some. The sample lists some 16,000 clones, 50% to 60% occurring once. Stated treatment: treatment-naive control, cytoreductive nephrectomy. The source was tumor tissue, collected from a patient whose treatment was nephrectomy without radiotherapy. Every receptor here comes from a man between 45 and 60 years old with renal cell carcinoma.

This clone was observed a few times. The chain couples TRBV6-1 to TRBJ1-4; TRBD1 aligns across 9 bases. Germline CDR1 reads MNHNS; CDR2 reads SASEGT. The CDR3 is 14 residues long. Germline trimming cut 11 bases from V and 0 bases from J; bases unmatched to any gene: 4. The CDR3 DNA sequence: TGTGCCGGAGGACAGGGGACAACTAATGAAAAACTGTTTTTT. This codes for CAGGQGTTNEKLFF.

The chain joins TRBV19 to TRBJ1-5, with 7 positions matching TRBD1. The CDR3 length is 17 residues. With V trimmed by 3 bases and J by 7 bases, 15 bases remained unmatched. Germline CDR1 is LNHDA and CDR2 is SQIVND (reference sequence). For the CDR3, the DNA is TGTGCCAGTAGTATCTCTCACACGGCGGTCAGGGGGCAGCCCCAGCATTTT. It translates to CASSISHTAVRGQPQHF.

This clone was counted only a few times. This rearrangement joins TRBV9 to TRBJ2-1; 10 nucleotides match TRBD1. The CDR3 is made up of 13 amino acids. V was pared by 4 bases and J by 12 bases, with 7 bases of the junction left unmatched. Germline V gives CDR1 SGDLS, CDR2 YYNGEE. Written as DNA, the CDR3 is TGTGCCAGCAGCTCGGGACAGGGGTTAGTGCAGTTCTTC. This codes for CASSSGQGLVQFF.